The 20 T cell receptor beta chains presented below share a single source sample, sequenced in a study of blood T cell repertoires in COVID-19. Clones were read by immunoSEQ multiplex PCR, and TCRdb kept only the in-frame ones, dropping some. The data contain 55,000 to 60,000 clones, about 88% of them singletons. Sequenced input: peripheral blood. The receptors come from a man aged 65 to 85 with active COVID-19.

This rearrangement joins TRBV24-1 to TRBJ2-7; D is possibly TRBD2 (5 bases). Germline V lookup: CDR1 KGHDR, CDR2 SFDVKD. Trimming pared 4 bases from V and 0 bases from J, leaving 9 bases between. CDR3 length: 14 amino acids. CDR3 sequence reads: CATSESGPSYEQYF. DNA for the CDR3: TGTGCCACCAGTGAAAGCGGACCCTCCTACGAGCAGTACTTC.

The CDR3 reads CASSLLGVSQSYNEQFF. CDR3 nucleotides: TGTGCCAGCAGCTTATTGGGCGTGAGTCAGTCCTACAATGAGCAGTTCTTC. The gene calls are TRBV7-2 and TRBJ2-1; D remains ambiguous. CDR3 size: 17 residues. CDR1 is SGHTA and CDR2 is FQGNSA in the germline V gene. Trimming left V 2 bases short and J 1 base short, with 15 bases between.

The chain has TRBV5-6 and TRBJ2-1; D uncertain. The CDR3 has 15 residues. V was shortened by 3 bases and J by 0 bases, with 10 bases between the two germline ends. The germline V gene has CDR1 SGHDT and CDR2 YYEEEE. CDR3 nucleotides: TGTGCCAGCAGCTCCCGAGATCTCTCCTACAATGAGCAGTTCTTC. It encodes CASSSRDLSYNEQFF.

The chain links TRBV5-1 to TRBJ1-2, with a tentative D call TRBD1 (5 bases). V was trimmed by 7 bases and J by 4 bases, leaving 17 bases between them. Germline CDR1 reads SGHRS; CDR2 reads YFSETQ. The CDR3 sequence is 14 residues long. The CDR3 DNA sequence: TGCGCCAGCGGGGGACTCATGGGCGGCTATGGCTACACCTTC. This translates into CASGGLMGGYGYTF.

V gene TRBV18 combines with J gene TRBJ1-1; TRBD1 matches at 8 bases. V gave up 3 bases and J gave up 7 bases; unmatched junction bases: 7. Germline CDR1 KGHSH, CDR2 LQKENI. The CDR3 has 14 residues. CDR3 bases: TGTGCCAGCTCACCTCTGACAGGGGAAGGTGAAGCTTTCTTT. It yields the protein CASSPLTGEGEAFF. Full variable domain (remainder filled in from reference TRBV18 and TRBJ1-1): NAGVMQNPRHLVRRRGQEARLRCSPMKGHSHVYWYRQLPEEGLKFMVYLQKENIIDESGMPKERFSAEFPKEGPSILRIQQVVRGDSAAYFCASSPLTGEGEAFFGQGTRLTVV.

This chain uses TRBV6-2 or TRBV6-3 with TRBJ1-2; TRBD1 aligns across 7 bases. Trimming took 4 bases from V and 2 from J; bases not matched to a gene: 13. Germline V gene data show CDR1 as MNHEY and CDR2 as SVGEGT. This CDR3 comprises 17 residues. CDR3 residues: CASSWNMGQHINYGYTF. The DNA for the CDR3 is TGTGCCAGCAGTTGGAACATGGGACAGCATATAAACTATGGCTACACCTTC.

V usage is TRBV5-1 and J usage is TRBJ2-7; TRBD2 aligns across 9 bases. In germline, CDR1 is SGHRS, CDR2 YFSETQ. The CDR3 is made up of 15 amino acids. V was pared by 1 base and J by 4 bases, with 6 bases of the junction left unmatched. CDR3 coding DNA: TGCGCCAGCAGCTTGCAGGGGACTAGCATATACGAGCAGTACTTC. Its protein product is CASSLQGTSIYEQYF. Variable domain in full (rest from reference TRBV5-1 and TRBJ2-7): KAGVTQTPRYLIKTRGQQVTLSCSPISGHRSVSWYQQTPGQGLQFLFEYFSETQRNKGNFPGRFSGRQFSNSRSEMNVSTLELGDSALYLCASSLQGTSIYEQYFGPGTRLTVT.

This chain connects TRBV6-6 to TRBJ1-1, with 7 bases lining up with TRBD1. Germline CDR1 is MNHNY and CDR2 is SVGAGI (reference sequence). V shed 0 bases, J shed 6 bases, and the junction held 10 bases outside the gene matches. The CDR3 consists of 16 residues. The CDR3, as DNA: TGTGCCAGCAGTTACTCGAGAATAGGGGGCATGGCTGAAGCTTTCTTT. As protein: CASSYSRIGGMAEAFF.

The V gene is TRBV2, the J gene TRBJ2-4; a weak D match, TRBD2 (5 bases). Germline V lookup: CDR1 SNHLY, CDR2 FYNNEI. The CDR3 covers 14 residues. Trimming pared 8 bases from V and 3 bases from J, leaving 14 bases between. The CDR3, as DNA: TGTGCCAGCTTAACCGAGGGCCTCAAAAACATTCAGTACTTC. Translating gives CASLTEGLKNIQYF.

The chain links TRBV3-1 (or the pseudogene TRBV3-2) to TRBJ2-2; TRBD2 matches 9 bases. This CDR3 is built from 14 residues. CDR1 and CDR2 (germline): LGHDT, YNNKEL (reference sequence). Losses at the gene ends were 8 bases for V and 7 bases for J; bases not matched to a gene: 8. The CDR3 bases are TGTGCCAGCTGCAACGGAGCGGGAGGCGGGGAGCTGTTTTTT. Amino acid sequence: CASCNGAGGGELFF.

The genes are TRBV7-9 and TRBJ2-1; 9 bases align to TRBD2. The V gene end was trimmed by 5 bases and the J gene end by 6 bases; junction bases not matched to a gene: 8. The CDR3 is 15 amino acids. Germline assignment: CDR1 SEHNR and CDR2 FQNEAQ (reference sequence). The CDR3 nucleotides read TGTGCCAGCAGCCGAGGGATAGCGGGAGCCAATGAGCAGTTCTTC. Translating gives CASSRGIAGANEQFF. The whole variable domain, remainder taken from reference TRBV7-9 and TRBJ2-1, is DTGVSQNPRHKITKRGQNVTFRCDPISEHNRLYWYRQTLGQGPEFLTYFQNEAQLEKSRLLSDRFSAERPKGSFSTLEIQRTEQGDSAMYLCASSRGIAGANEQFFGPGTRLTVL.

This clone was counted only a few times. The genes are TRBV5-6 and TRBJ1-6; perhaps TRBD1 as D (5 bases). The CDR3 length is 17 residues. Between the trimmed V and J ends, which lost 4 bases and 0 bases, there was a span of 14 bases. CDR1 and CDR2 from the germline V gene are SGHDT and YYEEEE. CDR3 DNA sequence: TGTGCCAGCAGCACATTACAGGAGAGCTCCTATAATTCACCCCTCCACTTT. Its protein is CASSTLQESSYNSPLHF.

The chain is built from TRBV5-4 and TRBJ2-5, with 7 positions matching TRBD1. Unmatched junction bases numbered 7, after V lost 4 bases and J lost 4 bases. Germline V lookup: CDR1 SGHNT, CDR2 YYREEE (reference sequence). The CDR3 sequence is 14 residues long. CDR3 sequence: CASSLWDSRETQYF. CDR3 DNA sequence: TGTGCCAGCAGCCTCTGGGACAGCCGAGAGACCCAGTACTTC.

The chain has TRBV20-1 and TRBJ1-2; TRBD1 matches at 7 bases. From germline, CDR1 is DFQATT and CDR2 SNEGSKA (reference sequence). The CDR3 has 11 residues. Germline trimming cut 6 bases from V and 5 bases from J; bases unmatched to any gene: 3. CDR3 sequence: CSARTGYGYTF. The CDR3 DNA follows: TGCAGTGCCCGGACAGGATATGGCTACACCTTC.

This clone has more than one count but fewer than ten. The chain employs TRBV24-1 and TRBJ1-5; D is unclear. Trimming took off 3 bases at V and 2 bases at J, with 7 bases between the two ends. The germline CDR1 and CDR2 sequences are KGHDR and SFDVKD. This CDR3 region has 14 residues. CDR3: CATSDAGRNQPQHF. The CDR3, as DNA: TGTGCCACCAGTGATGCAGGTCGCAATCAGCCCCAGCATTTT.

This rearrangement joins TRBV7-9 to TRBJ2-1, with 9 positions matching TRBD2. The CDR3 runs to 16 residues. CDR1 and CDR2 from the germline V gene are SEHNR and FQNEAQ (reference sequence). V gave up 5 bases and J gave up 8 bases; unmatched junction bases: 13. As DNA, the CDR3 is TGTGCCAGCAGCCCCCCTGGCTTAGCGGGAGTGGATGAGCAGTTCTTC. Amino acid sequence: CASSPPGLAGVDEQFF.

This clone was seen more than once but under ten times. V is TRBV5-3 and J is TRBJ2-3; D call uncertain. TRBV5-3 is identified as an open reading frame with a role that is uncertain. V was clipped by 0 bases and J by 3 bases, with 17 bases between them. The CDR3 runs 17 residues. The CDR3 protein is CARSLGRRPRFTDTQYF. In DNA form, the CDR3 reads TGTGCCAGAAGCTTGGGGCGAAGGCCGAGGTTTACAGATACGCAGTATTTT.

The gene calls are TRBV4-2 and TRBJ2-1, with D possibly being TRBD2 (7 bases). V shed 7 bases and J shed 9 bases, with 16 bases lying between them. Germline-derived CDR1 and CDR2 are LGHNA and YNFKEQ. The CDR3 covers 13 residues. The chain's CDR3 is CASTLGGRSEQFF. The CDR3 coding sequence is TGTGCCAGCACCCTGGGGGGGCGAAGTGAGCAGTTCTTC.

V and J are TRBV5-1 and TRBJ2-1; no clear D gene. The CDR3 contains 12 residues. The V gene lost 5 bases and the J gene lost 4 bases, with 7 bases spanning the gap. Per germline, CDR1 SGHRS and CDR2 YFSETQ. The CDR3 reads CASSDSYNEQFF. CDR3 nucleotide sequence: TGCGCCAGCAGTGACTCTTACAATGAGCAGTTCTTC.

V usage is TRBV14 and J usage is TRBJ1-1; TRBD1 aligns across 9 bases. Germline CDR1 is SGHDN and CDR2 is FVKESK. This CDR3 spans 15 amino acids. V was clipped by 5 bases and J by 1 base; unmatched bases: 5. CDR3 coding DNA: TGTGCCAGCAGCTCACGGACAGGGGAGAACACTGAAGCTTTCTTT. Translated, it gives CASSSRTGENTEAFF. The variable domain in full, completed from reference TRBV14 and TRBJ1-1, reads EAGVTQFPSHSVIEKGQTVTLRCDPISGHDNLYWYRRVMGKEIKFLLHFVKESKQDESGMPNNRFLAERTGGTYSTLKVQPAELEDSGVYFCASSSRTGENTEAFFGQGTRLTVV.